The 19 T cell receptor beta chains presented below share a single source sample, sequenced in a study of response to subunit inactivated influenza vaccine. TCRdb re-called the RT-PCR reads through MiXCR, storing one row per CDR3 protein. Of about 520,000 distinct CDR3 sequences in the sample, roughly 7.6% are singletons; the top ten hold over 10%. This specimen consisted of PBMCs from blood, obtained approximately 25 months after vaccination. The receptors were gathered from a man aged 45 to 70 who received an inactivated influenza vaccine.

This clonotype was detected ten times or more. CDR3 sequence (DNA): TGTGCCAGCAGCTTAGTAGGGGGTCCTAGCACAGATACGCAGTATTTT. Its translation: CASSLVGGPSTDTQYF. The rearrangement uses TRBV7-2 and TRBJ2-3, with a weak D call TRBD1 (6 bases). CDR1 is SGHTA and CDR2 is FQGNSA in the germline V gene. The CDR3 consists of 16 residues. Trimming took off 1 base at V and 0 bases at J, with 11 bases between the two ends.

This clonotype was detected ten times or more. This chain uses TRBV14 with TRBJ2-7; 9 positions match TRBD1. Germline trimming cut 5 bases from V and 1 base from J; bases unmatched to any gene: 6. Germline-derived CDR1 and CDR2 are SGHDN and FVKESK. This CDR3 spans 15 amino acids. The CDR3, as DNA: TGTGCCAGCAGCGTCGGGACAGGGATTTCCTACGAGCAGTACTTC. This codes for CASSVGTGISYEQYF.

This clonotype was observed at least ten times. The V and J genes are TRBV24-1 and TRBJ2-1; the D gene is possibly TRBD2 (5 bases). V lost 4 bases and J lost 9, with 12 bases in between. The CDR3 length is 13 residues. Germline V gene lookup returns CDR1 KGHDR and CDR2 SFDVKD. DNA of the CDR3: TGTGCCACCAGTGAGGTACTAGGCGGTGAGCAGTTCTTC. Translating gives CATSEVLGGEQFF.

This sequence joins TRBV3-1 and TRBJ2-1; 9 positions agree with TRBD2. Looked up from germline, CDR1 is LGHDT and CDR2 is YNNKEL (reference sequence). This CDR3 is built from 13 residues. The V segment lost 4 bases and the J segment 10 bases; nucleotides outside the gene matches: 5. The CDR3 DNA is TGTGCCAGCAGCCCCTATAGCGGGAGCGAGCAGTTCTTC. Translating it yields CASSPYSGSEQFF.

V and J are TRBV2 and TRBJ2-5; TRBD2 is a possible D gene (6 bases). CDR3 length: 12 amino acids. With 6 bases removed from V and 5 bases from J, the gap between germline ends came to 10 bases. The V gene's germline CDR1 is SNHLY and CDR2 FYNNEI. The CDR3 nucleotides read TGTGCCAGCAGAGACGGAGGGGAGACCCAGTACTTC. Residues: CASRDGGETQYF.

This clonotype was found a few times. J is TRBJ1-2 and V is TRBV20-1, with D maybe TRBD1 (6 bases). This CDR3 has 14 amino acids. Deletions cut 4 bases from V and 4 bases from J, with 16 bases between. CDR1 DFQATT and CDR2 SNEGSKA come from the germline V gene (reference sequence). The CDR3 protein is CSATQTGRGYGYTF. The DNA for the CDR3 is TGCAGTGCTACCCAGACAGGTCGAGGCTATGGCTACACCTTC.

This clonotype was recorded many times. The chain combines TRBV5-1 with TRBJ2-3; 7 positions match TRBD2. Germline CDR1 and CDR2: SGHRS and YFSETQ. The CDR3 consists of 17 residues. V lost 2 bases, J lost 0 bases, and 9 bases stayed unmatched. The CDR3 spells CASSLGFFSGSTDTQYF. The CDR3, as DNA: TGCGCCAGCAGCTTAGGTTTCTTTAGCGGGAGCACAGATACGCAGTATTTT.

CDR3 in DNA: TGCAGCGTTGAAGATCGGGGGACCAGCTCCTACGAGCAGTACTTC. Its protein is CSVEDRGTSSYEQYF. The chain links TRBV29-1 to TRBJ2-7; D might be TRBD2 (6 bases). The V gene's germline CDR1 is SQVTM and CDR2 ANQGSEA. The CDR3 totals 15 residues. Trimming removed 0 bases at V and 0 bases at J, with 12 bases between.

V usage is TRBV20-1 and J usage is TRBJ2-1, with no clear D. Trimming removed 2 bases at V and 0 bases at J, with 17 bases between. CDR1 and CDR2 (germline): DFQATT, SNEGSKA (reference sequence). This CDR3 has 17 amino acids. The CDR3 sequence is CSARPVLPPSSYNEQFF. In DNA, the CDR3 is TGCAGTGCTAGACCTGTGTTGCCCCCAAGCTCCTACAATGAGCAGTTCTTC.

The J gene is TRBJ2-2, the V gene TRBV28; D not resolved. CDR1 is MDHEN and CDR2 is SYDVKM in the germline V gene. This CDR3 comprises 16 residues. The V end lost 3 bases, the J end lost 6 bases, and 17 bases lay between the germline ends. CDR3 loop: CASSFTGLLIAGELFF. The DNA of the CDR3 is TGTGCCAGCAGTTTCACTGGCCTTCTGATAGCCGGGGAGCTGTTTTTT. Together with reference TRBV28 and TRBJ2-2, the CDR3 gives the full variable domain: DVKVTQSSRYLVKRTGEKVFLECVQDMDHENMFWYRQDPGLGLRLIYFSYDVKMKEKGDIPEGYSVSREKKERFSLILESASTNQTSMYLCASSFTGLLIAGELFFGEGSRLTVL.

This clonotype was recorded a few times. This sequence joins TRBV5-1 and TRBJ1-2; tentatively, D is TRBD1 (5 bases). CDR1 and CDR2 (germline): SGHRS, YFSETQ. Trimming removed 3 bases at V and 4 bases at J, with 13 bases between. The CDR3 extends over 14 amino acids. CDR3 residues: CASSWGTVTYGYTF. The DNA of the CDR3 is TGCGCCAGCAGCTGGGGGACTGTGACCTATGGCTACACCTTC.

This clonotype was detected many times. The V and J genes are TRBV7-2 and TRBJ2-7, with D maybe TRBD2 (5 bases). Trimming shortened V by 5 bases and J by 5 bases, and 16 bases separated the two germline ends. There are 14 residues in the CDR3. Germline V gene lookup returns CDR1 SGHTA and CDR2 FQGNSA. The CDR3 spells CASSVVRPGDEQYF. The CDR3 nucleotides are TGTGCCAGCAGCGTGGTACGCCCCGGGGACGAGCAGTACTTC.

This clonotype came up a few times. The chain employs TRBV10-1 and TRBJ2-5; no reliable D call. The CDR3 totals 13 residues. The ends were cut back, 4 bases at V and 3 bases at J, with 9 bases in the middle. Germline lookup yields CDR1 WNHNN and CDR2 SYGVQD (reference sequence). This CDR3 reads CASSAGRKETQYF. CDR3 bases: TGCGCCAGCAGTGCCGGCAGAAAAGAGACCCAGTACTTC.

This clonotype was counted only a few times. The chain combines TRBV20-1 with TRBJ2-2; TRBD1 aligns across 8 bases. Per the germline V gene, CDR1 is DFQATT and CDR2 is SNEGSKA (reference sequence). The CDR3 is made up of 15 amino acids. V shed 0 bases, J shed 8 bases, and the junction held 8 bases outside the gene matches. This CDR3 reads CSARDLTGAEGELFF. DNA of the CDR3: TGCAGTGCTAGAGATCTGACAGGGGCCGAAGGGGAGCTGTTTTTT.

The chain has TRBV7-2 and TRBJ2-7; 8 positions match TRBD2. CDR1 SGHTA and CDR2 FQGNSA come from the germline V gene. The CDR3 totals 14 residues. Trimming cost V 6 bases and J 3 bases; bases outside gene matches: 7. The CDR3 spells CASRGPGGNYEQYF. CDR3 nucleotides: TGTGCCAGCAGAGGCCCGGGAGGGAACTACGAGCAGTACTTC.

This chain joins TRBV5-1 and TRBJ1-3, with D unresolved. The ends were cut back, 0 bases at V and 4 bases at J, with 17 bases in the middle. Germline-derived CDR1 and CDR2 are SGHRS and YFSETQ. The CDR3 covers 17 residues. CDR3 DNA: TGCGCCAGCAGCTTGGCCGGGAAGGGCGCGCTAGGAAACACCATATATTTT. It codes for CASSLAGKGALGNTIYF.

This clonotype was seen a handful of times. The V gene is TRBV11-1, the J gene TRBJ2-7; possible D gene TRBD1, 5 bases. Trimming took 6 bases from V and 4 from J, leaving 19 bases between them. CDR3 length: 15 amino acids. The germline gives CDR1 SGHAT, CDR2 FQDESV (reference sequence). The CDR3 here is CASSSPLDRSYEQYF. DNA for the CDR3: TGTGCCAGCAGTTCGCCTCTTGACAGATCGTACGAGCAGTACTTC.

This clonotype was detected ten times or more. The chain is built from TRBV7-9 and TRBJ2-3; perhaps TRBD2 as D (6 bases). Germline V gives CDR1 SEHNR, CDR2 FQNEAQ (reference sequence). The ends were cut back, 3 bases at V and 0 bases at J, with 10 bases in the middle. This CDR3 spans 15 amino acids. The CDR3 DNA is TGTGCCAGCAGCTTTTTCGGGACTAGCACAGATACGCAGTATTTT. It yields the protein CASSFFGTSTDTQYF.

This clonotype showed up just a few times. The CDR3 DNA sequence: TGCGCCAGCAGCGAGGGACAGGGTATTGCGGAGACCCAGTACTTC. Amino acids: CASSEGQGIAETQYF. The J gene is TRBJ2-5, the V gene TRBV5-1; 9 bases agree with TRBD1. This CDR3 region has 15 residues. Germline V lookup: CDR1 SGHRS, CDR2 YFSETQ. Trimming cost V 4 bases and J 5 bases; bases outside gene matches: 9.